This TCR beta chain came from a study of shared clonotypes between healthy human individuals. The CDR3 is 14 amino acids. V was cut by 5 bases and J by 2 bases, with 10 bases left in between. From germline, CDR1 is MNHEY and CDR2 SMNVEV (reference sequence). The sample holds one count of this clone. This likely came from a read error, as a far larger clone is one base away. Assay used: immunoSEQ multiplex PCR; TCRdb lists only in-frame clones, some missing. Of approximately 440,000 clones listed, roughly three quarters were seen once; the top ten hold approximately 12%. The chain joins TRBV27 to TRBJ1-5; D remains unclear. The sequence was collected from a woman aged 40 to 49 in good health. Some clones in this sample may be carry-over from other donors' samples. Sequencing was carried out using PBMCs. The CDR3 coding sequence is TGTGCCAGCAGTCTAGAGGACGGCAATCAGCCCCAGCATTTT. This sequence encodes CASSLEDGNQPQHF.